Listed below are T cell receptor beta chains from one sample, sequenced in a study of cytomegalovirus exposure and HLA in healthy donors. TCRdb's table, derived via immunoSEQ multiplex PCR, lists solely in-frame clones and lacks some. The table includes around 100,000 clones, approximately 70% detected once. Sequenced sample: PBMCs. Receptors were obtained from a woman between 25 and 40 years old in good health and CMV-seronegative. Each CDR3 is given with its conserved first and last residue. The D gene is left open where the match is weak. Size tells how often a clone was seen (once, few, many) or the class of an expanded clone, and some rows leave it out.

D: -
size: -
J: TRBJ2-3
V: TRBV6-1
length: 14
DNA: TGTGCCAGCAGTGCGGGAGCAGGCACAGATACGCAGTATTTT
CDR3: CASSAGAGTDTQYF

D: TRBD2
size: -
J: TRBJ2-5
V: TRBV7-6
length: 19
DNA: TGTGCCAGCAGCTTAGGACTAGCGGGAGGTATATGGTACCAAGAGACCCAGTACTTC
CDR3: CASSLGLAGGIWYQETQYF

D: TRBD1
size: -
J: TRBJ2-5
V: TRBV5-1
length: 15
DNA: TGCGCCAGCAGCTTGGGAGGGACAGGGGGAGAGACCCAGTACTTC
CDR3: CASSLGGTGGETQYF

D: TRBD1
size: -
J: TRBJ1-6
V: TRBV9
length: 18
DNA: TGTGCCAGCAGCGCAGTTGGGGGACAGGGTGGACTTGCTTCACCCCTCCACTTT
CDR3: CASSAVGGQGGLASPLHF

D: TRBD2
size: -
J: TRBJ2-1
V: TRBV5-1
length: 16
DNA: TGCGCCAGCAGCTTGCGGCCTAGCGGGATCGGCAATGAGCAGTTCTTC
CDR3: CASSLRPSGIGNEQFF

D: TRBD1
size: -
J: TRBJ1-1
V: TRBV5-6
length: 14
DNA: TGTGCCAGCAGGCGAGGGGGCCAGAACACTGAAGCTTTCTTT
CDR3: CASRRGGQNTEAFF

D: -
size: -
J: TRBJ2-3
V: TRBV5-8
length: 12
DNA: TGTGCCAGCAGCTTGCGCGCAGATACGCAGTATTTT
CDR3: CASSLRADTQYF

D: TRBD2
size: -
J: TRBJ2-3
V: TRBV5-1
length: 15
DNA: TGCGCCAGCAGCTTAGACATAGCGGGATCAGATACGCAGTATTTT
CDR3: CASSLDIAGSDTQYF

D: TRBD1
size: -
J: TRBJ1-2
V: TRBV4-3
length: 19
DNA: TGCGCCAGCAGCCAAGGAATGGGGACAGGGGGGATATCTAACTATGGCTACACCTTC
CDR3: CASSQGMGTGGISNYGYTF

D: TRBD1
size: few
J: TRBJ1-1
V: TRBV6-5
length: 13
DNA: TGTGCCAGCAGTCGACAGGGAACCACTGAAGCTTTCTTT
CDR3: CASSRQGTTEAFF

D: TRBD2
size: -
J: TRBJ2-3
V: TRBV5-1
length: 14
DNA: TGCGCCAGCAGCTTGAGCGGGGTCACAGATACGCAGTATTTT
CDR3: CASSLSGVTDTQYF

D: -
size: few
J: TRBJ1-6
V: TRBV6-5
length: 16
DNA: TGTGCCAGCAGTTACTCGGACACTTTCTATAATTCACCCCTCCACTTT
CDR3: CASSYSDTFYNSPLHF

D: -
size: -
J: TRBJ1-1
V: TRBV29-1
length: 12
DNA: TGCAGCGTCCGTCTCGGGGAACAGCGAGCTTTCTTT
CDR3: CSVRLGEQRAFF

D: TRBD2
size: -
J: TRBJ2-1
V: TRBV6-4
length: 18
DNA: TGTGCCAGCAGTGACGCGCCTATTTTTGCGGGGGGGCGGAATGAGCAGTTCTTC
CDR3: CASSDAPIFAGGRNEQFF

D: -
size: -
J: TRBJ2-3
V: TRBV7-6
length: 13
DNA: TGTGCCAGCAGCCCGGGACTTCCAGATACGCAGTATTTT
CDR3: CASSPGLPDTQYF

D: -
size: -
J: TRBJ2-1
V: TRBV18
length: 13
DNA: TGTGCCAGCTCACCACCTCTGAGAAATGAGCAGTTCTTC
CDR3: CASSPPLRNEQFF

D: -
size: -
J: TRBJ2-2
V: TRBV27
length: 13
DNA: TGTGCCAGCAGTTTTGCTAGGACCGGGGAGCTGTTTTTT
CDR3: CASSFARTGELFF

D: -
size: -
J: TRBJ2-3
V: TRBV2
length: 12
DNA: TGTGCCAGCAGTGAATTCAGTGATACGCAGTATTTT
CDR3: CASSEFSDTQYF

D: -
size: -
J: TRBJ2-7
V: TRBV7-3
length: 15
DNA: TGTGCCAGCAGCTTAGGGCCGGGAAGCTCCTACGAGCAGTACTTC
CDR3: CASSLGPGSSYEQYF

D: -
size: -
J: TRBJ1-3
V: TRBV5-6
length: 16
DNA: TGTGCCAGCAGCTCTGATCCACGGAGCTCTGGAAACACCATATATTTT
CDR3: CASSSDPRSSGNTIYF

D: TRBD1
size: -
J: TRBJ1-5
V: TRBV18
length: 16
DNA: TGTGCCAGCTCATTTTCCGGGACAGGGAACACTTTGCCCCAGCATTTT
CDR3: CASSFSGTGNTLPQHF

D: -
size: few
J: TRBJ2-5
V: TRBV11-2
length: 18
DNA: TGTGCCAGCAGCTCCTCTACCCCCCGCCCGTTCCCGCCGGAGACCCAGTACTTC
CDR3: CASSSSTPRPFPPETQYF

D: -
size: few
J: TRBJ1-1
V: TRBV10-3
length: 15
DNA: TGTGCCATCAGTGAAACGAGGGCGATGAACACTGAAGCTTTCTTT
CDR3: CAISETRAMNTEAFF

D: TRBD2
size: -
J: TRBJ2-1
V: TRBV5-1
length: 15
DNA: TGCGCCAGCAGCCCATTGGCGGGACTAGCGGATGAGCAGTTCTTC
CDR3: CASSPLAGLADEQFF

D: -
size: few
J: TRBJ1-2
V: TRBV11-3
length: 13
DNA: TGTGCCAGCAGCTTAGGACAGAACTATGGCTACACCTTC
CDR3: CASSLGQNYGYTF

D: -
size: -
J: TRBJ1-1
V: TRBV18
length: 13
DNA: TGTGCCAGCTCACCTTTACAAGACACTGAAGCTTTCTTT
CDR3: CASSPLQDTEAFF

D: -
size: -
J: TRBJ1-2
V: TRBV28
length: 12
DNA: TGTGCCAGCAGTTTAGACAGCTATGGCTACACCTTC
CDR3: CASSLDSYGYTF

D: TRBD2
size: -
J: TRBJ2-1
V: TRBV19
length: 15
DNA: TGTGCCAGTAGTAGGCTAGCGGGTTCCTACAATGAGCAGTTCTTC
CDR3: CASSRLAGSYNEQFF

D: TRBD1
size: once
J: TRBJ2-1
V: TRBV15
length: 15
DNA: TGTGCCACCAGCACCGACAGGGGCCCCTACAATGAGCAGTTCTTC
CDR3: CATSTDRGPYNEQFF

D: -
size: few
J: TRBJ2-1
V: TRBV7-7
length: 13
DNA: TGTGCTAGCAGCCTTGGACTTTACAATGAGCAGTTCTTC
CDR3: CASSLGLYNEQFF

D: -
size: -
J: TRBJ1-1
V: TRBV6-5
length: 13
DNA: TGTGCCAGCAGTTTCCAACGGGGGACCGAAGCTTTCTTT
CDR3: CASSFQRGTEAFF

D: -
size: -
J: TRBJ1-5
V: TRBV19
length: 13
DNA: TGTGCCAGTAGTATGGCCACAAATCAGCCCCAGCATTTT
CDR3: CASSMATNQPQHF

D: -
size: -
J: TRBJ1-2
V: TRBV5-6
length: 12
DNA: TGTGCCAGCAGCTTGATGGGAGGTGGCTACACCTTC
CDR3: CASSLMGGGYTF